The present T cell receptor (beta chain) was sequenced within a study of T-cell reconstitution after alpha-beta-depleted transplantation in children. Unique molecular identifiers tagged the TCRbeta library. TCRdb itself ran the PCR reads through MiXCR, one entry per CDR3 protein. Of hundreds of thousands of distinct CDR3 sequences in the sample, about 23% are singletons; the top ten hold roughly 14%. Germline V gene lookup returns CDR1 SGHVS and CDR2 FQNEAQ. V dropped 5 bases and J dropped 0; count of bases not matched to a gene: 5. This CDR3 has 17 residues. This clonotype was detected many times. Its antigen remains unknown. General study results and limits: Some patients' high day-60 TCRbeta diversity was traced to surviving recipient T cells and thymic progenitors.

Material: PBMCs, mostly from graft donor cells, obtained 360 days after TCRalphabeta/CD19-depleted stem cell transplant. This receptor was identified in a boy in the first two years of life who had a stem cell transplant for acute myeloid leukemia, so the T cells may come from the graft donor. The chain joins TRBV7-8 to TRBJ2-2; 11 nucleotides line up with TRBD1. Written as DNA, the CDR3 is TGTGCCAGCAGCCCGGGGACAGGGGGGACGAACACCGGGGAGCTGTTTTTT. As protein: CASSPGTGGTNTGELFF.